This T cell receptor beta chain was captured by sequencing in a study of T cell responses to AZD1222 COVID-19 vaccine. The study, taken as a whole, reports: Donors, mostly white British, included more females; clonal diversity was possibly underestimated. Seropositive status at baseline applied to only six AZD1222 recipients. Researchers took repertoire samples only after the peak T cell response had come.

To note about this clone: Its cognate antigen is unknown.

Libraries were prepared by immunoSEQ multiplex PCR; TCRdb keeps only in-frame clonotypes and omits some of them. Counted here are around 120,000 clones, approximately 89% occurring once; the ten biggest clones make up 4.4%. V was clipped by 5 bases and J by 4 bases, with 17 bases between them. The CDR3 runs 15 residues. Germline V lookup: CDR1 MNHEY, CDR2 SVGAGI. This clonotype was sampled from an adult in good health. The gene calls are TRBV6-5 and TRBJ1-2, with unresolved D. Specimen: peripheral blood, collected on day 0 of AZD1222 vaccination. CDR3 DNA: TGTGCCAGCAGTCGTAGTCCTCTTACACCCTATGGCTACACCTTC. Protein sequence: CASSRSPLTPYGYTF.